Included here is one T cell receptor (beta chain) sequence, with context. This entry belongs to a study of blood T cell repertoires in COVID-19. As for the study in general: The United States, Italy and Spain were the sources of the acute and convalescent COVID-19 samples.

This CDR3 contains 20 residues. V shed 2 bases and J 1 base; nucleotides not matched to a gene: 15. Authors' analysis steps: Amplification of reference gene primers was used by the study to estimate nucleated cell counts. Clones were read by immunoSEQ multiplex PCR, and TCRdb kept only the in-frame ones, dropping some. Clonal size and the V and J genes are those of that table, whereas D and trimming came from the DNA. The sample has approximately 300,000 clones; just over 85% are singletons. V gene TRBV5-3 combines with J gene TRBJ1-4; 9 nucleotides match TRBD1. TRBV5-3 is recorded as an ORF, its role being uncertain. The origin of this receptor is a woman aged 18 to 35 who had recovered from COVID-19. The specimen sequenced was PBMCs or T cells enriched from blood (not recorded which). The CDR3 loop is CARSFSPRDRDFRTNEKLFF. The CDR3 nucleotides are TGTGCCAGAAGCTTCTCGCCCCGGGACAGGGATTTTCGAACTAATGAAAAACTGTTTTTT.